This T cell receptor beta chain comes out of a study of shared clonotypes between healthy human individuals. Method: immunoSEQ multiplex PCR; TCRdb's copy keeps in-frame clones and lacks some. The sample carries about 1.5 million clones, approximately 98% recorded once. The CDR3 length is 13 residues. Germline V CDR1 and CDR2: LNHDA, SQIVND (reference sequence). V was trimmed by 3 bases and J by 1 base, leaving 4 bases between them. Notes on the study in general: Clonotypes not shared had lower generation probabilities than those common to all four donors. Larger richness was generally estimated for naive than memory subsets.

As for this clone: Its antigen is not known.

Healthy and HIV-negative, the adult donors had no recent acute infections or vaccinations. From CD4+ cells came CD45RA+ naive and CD45RA-negative memory subsets. The chain recombines TRBV19 with TRBJ2-4; D call uncertain. The receptor's source is a man younger than 45 in good health. Sequenced sample: naive CD4+ T cells sorted from blood. Stated subset: CD45RA+ positively selected. CDR3 protein: CASSISAKNIQYF. As DNA, the CDR3 is TGTGCCAGTAGTATCAGCGCCAAAAACATTCAGTACTTC.